Listed below are T cell receptor beta chains from one sample, sequenced in a study of T cell responses to AZD1222 COVID-19 vaccine. Some clones are missing from TCRdb's copy, which holds only in-frame ones; the method was immunoSEQ multiplex PCR. The sample contains about 56,000 clones, about 80% of which appear only once. The input for sequencing was peripheral blood, taken 28 days after the second AZD1222 dose. The source of these receptors is an adult who received the AZD1222 COVID-19 vaccine. CDR3s include the opening cysteine and the closing phenylalanine or tryptophan.

>TRBV28|TRBJ1-1
CASSRWTDLNTEAFF
>TRBV6-4|TRBJ1-1
CASSEAGGNTEAFF
>TRBV28|TRBJ1-5
CASSSGVSNQPQHF
>TRBV20-1|TRBJ2-4
CSPRSVDIQYF
>TRBV9|TRBJ2-7
CASSVDEGYEQYF
>TRBV28|TRBJ1-6
CASRQDRGSSYNSPLHF
>TRBV7-9|TRBJ1-1
CASSLWGEPEAFF
>TRBV12-3/TRBV12-4|TRBJ2-1
CASSINSYNEQFF
>TRBV5-4|TRBJ2-3
CASSKDSTDTQYF
>TRBV28|TRBJ2-1
CASSSGTGLRNEQFF
>TRBV19|TRBJ1-3
CASSIPVHSGNTIYF